The rows below give T cell receptor beta chains drawn from one sample of a study of cytomegalovirus exposure and HLA in healthy donors. Assay: immunoSEQ multiplex PCR; the TCRdb copy retains only in-frame clones and omits some. The table shows approximately 190,000 clones, with 73% occurring only once. Sequenced material: PBMCs. The receptors come from a woman in her 30s in good health and CMV-seronegative. CDR3s include the opening cysteine and the closing phenylalanine or tryptophan. A D gene is named only where the DNA matches it firmly. Only some rows state a clone size, as once, few, many or a class for expanded clones.

D	V	size	J	CDR3	DNA
.	TRBV4-1	.	TRBJ1-6	CASSQPGNFPLHF	TGCGCCAGCAGCCAGCCAGGGAACTTCCCCCTCCACTTT
.	TRBV11-3	.	TRBJ2-3	CASSPGVVGDTQYF	TGTGCCAGCAGCCCCGGAGTCGTGGGAGATACGCAGTATTTT
TRBD1	TRBV18	once	TRBJ2-3	CASSIQGGPDTQYF	TGTGCCAGCTCAATACAGGGGGGTCCAGATACGCAGTATTTT
TRBD2	TRBV7-8	once	TRBJ2-3	CASSLFQAGGPENTQYF	TGTGCCAGCAGCTTATTTCAAGCGGGAGGGCCGGAGAATACGCAGTATTTT
.	TRBV19	once	TRBJ2-6	CASSGSGANVLTF	TGTGCCAGTTCCGGCTCTGGGGCCAACGTCCTGACTTTC
.	TRBV7-9	few	TRBJ1-2	CASSLDRNYNYGYTF	TGTGCCAGCAGCTTAGACAGGAATTATAACTATGGCTACACCTTC
TRBD1	TRBV2	.	TRBJ2-3	CASSGTGGRTDTQYF	TGTGCCAGCAGTGGGACAGGGGGGCGCACAGATACGCAGTATTTT
TRBD1	TRBV5-6	once	TRBJ1-5	CASSLGQGRNQPQHF	TGTGCCAGCAGCTTAGGACAGGGCAGGAATCAGCCCCAGCATTTT
.	TRBV7-9	once	TRBJ2-7	CSSSFTGSGFSYEQYF	TGTTCCAGCAGCTTTACAGGGTCGGGTTTCTCCTACGAGCAGTACTTC
.	TRBV30	once	TRBJ2-1	CAWSVGGGEQFF	TGTGCCTGGAGTGTGGGGGGAGGAGAGCAGTTCTTC
.	TRBV6-6	.	TRBJ1-2	CASSYGAGSYGYTF	TGTGCCAGCAGTTACGGCGCAGGCAGCTATGGCTACACCTTC
TRBD1	TRBV4-1	few	TRBJ1-2	CASSQDSDRAPFGYTF	TGCGCCAGCAGCCAGGACTCGGACAGGGCCCCCTTCGGCTACACCTTC
.	TRBV19	.	TRBJ1-5	CASSIGRYSNQPQHF	TGTGCCAGTAGTATTGGCAGATATAGCAATCAGCCCCAGCATTTT
.	TRBV28	few	TRBJ2-3	CASSFSSGAAGSTDTQYF	TGTGCCAGCAGTTTTTCTTCGGGTGCGGCGGGGAGCACAGATACGCAGTATTTT
TRBD2	TRBV6-8	.	TRBJ2-5	CASSRTRTSGRLMETQYF	TGTGCCAGCAGCCGAACCAGGACTAGCGGGAGGCTAATGGAGACCCAGTACTTC
TRBD1	TRBV18	.	TRBJ1-1	CASKQAQGSTTEAFF	TGTGCCAGCAAGCAAGCACAGGGGAGTACAACTGAAGCTTTCTTT
TRBD2	TRBV29-1	.	TRBJ2-3	CSSGLAGGDTQYF	TGCAGCTCCGGACTAGCGGGAGGGGATACGCAGTATTTT